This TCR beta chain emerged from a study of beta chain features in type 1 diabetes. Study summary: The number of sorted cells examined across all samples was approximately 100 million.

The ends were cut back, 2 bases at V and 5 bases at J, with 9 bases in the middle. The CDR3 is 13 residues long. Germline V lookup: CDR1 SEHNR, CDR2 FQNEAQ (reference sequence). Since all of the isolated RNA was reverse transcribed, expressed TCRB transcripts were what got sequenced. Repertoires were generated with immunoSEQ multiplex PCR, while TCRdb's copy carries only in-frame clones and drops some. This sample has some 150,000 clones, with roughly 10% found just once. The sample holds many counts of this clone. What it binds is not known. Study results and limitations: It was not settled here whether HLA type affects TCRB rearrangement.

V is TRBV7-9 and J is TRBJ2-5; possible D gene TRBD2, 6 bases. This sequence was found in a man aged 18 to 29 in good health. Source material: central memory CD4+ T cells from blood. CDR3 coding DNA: TGTGCCAGCAGCTTAATGGCGGGGGAGACCCAGTACTTC. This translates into CASSLMAGETQYF.